Following are 27 T cell receptor beta chains from one sample sequenced in a study of CD8+ T cells in alopecia areata. Treatment reported: oral pan-JAK inhibitor, 5-10 mg twice daily. In each case, RNA was isolated and then reverse transcribed into cDNA as the sequencing template. Repertoires were generated with immunoSEQ multiplex PCR, while TCRdb's copy carries only in-frame clones and drops some. Counted here are about 210,000 clones, over 60% occurring once; the ten biggest clones make up 0.95% to 1.5%. The sample here was CD4+ T cells sorted from blood, taken at approximately week 42, from a patient treated with tofacitinib. These receptors were taken from a human donor with alopecia areata.

V and J are TRBV5-1 and TRBJ2-3; TRBD2 might be the D (5 bases). CDR3 length: 15 amino acids. Per the germline V gene, CDR1 is SGHRS and CDR2 is YFSETQ. With 6 bases removed from V and 4 bases from J, the gap between germline ends came to 18 bases. The CDR3 sequence: CASTPRVGSADTQYF. The DNA for the CDR3 is TGCGCCAGCACCCCGAGGGTGGGATCAGCAGATACGCAGTATTTT.

Only a few counts were recorded for this clone. J is TRBJ2-7 and V is TRBV28; weak D call: TRBD1 (5 bases). CDR3 size: 14 residues. The V end lost 2 bases, the J end lost 5 bases, and 13 bases lay between the germline ends. CDR1 MDHEN and CDR2 SYDVKM come from the germline V gene. Written as DNA, the CDR3 is TGTGCCAGCAGTTTAATGATAGGGGCGGACGAGCAGTACTTC. This translates into CASSLMIGADEQYF.

The genes are TRBV15 and TRBJ2-5; 8 positions match TRBD2. Trimming took 0 bases from V and 1 from J; bases not matched to a gene: 7. The germline gives CDR1 LNHNV, CDR2 YYDKDF (reference sequence). The CDR3 is made up of 17 amino acids. The CDR3 DNA sequence: TGTGCCACCAGCAGAGATTACCCGGGGGGGACCCAAGAGACCCAGTACTTC. Protein sequence: CATSRDYPGGTQETQYF.

The chain couples TRBV9 to TRBJ2-2, with no clear D. V was trimmed by 4 bases and J by 4 bases, leaving 8 bases between them. The CDR3 runs 13 residues. The V gene's germline CDR1 is SGDLS and CDR2 YYNGEE. CDR3 protein: CASSLTITGELFF. The DNA of the CDR3 is TGTGCCAGCAGCCTCACTATCACCGGGGAGCTGTTTTTT.

V is TRBV6-5 and J is TRBJ1-1; D call uncertain. The germline V and J ends were trimmed by 6 bases and 8 bases, with 13 bases remaining between them. Germline CDR1 is MNHEY and CDR2 is SVGAGI. The CDR3 contains 12 residues. This chain's CDR3 is CASRHAQKEAFF. In nucleotides, the CDR3 is TGTGCCAGCAGACACGCTCAGAAGGAAGCTTTCTTT.

This chain connects TRBV7-9 to TRBJ1-2; D call uncertain. Germline V lookup: CDR1 SEHNR, CDR2 FQNEAQ (reference sequence). Trimming removed 5 bases from V and 0 bases from J, with 10 bases in between. The length of the CDR3 is 14 residues. The CDR3 region is CASSPPLSNYGYTF. CDR3 DNA: TGTGCCAGCAGCCCCCCACTTTCTAACTATGGCTACACCTTC.

V is TRBV11-2 and J is TRBJ2-4; D remains unclear. The germline V and J ends were trimmed by 1 base and 0 bases, with 10 bases remaining between them. The CDR3 is made up of 16 amino acids. Germline V lookup: CDR1 SGHAT, CDR2 FQNNGV. The CDR3 DNA is TGTGCCAGCAGCTTAGGGGCAGCTCTAGCCAAAAACATTCAGTACTTC. Protein: CASSLGAALAKNIQYF.

The chain has TRBV13 and TRBJ2-4, with TRBD2 identical over 7 bases. Germline CDR1 and CDR2: PRHDT and FYEKMQ (reference sequence). Trimming removed 5 bases from V and 6 bases from J; junction bases left unmatched: 10. The CDR3 is 15 amino acids. CDR3 in amino acids: CASSRRGESTNIQYF. The DNA of the CDR3 is TGTGCCAGCAGCCGCCGGGGGGAGAGTACAAACATTCAGTACTTC.

This sequence joins TRBV5-6 and TRBJ1-2, with a weak D call TRBD1 (6 bases). This CDR3 spans 16 amino acids. V was trimmed by 1 base and J by 3 bases, leaving 16 bases between them. Germline-derived CDR1 and CDR2 are SGHDT and YYEEEE. The CDR3 spells CASSLPEGGDYYGYTF. CDR3 sequence (DNA): TGTGCCAGCAGCTTGCCTGAGGGGGGTGACTACTATGGCTACACCTTC. The full variable domain, completed using reference TRBV5-6 and TRBJ1-2, is DAGVTQSPTHLIKTRGQQVTLRCSPKSGHDTVSWYQQALGQGPQFIFQYYEEEERQRGNFPDRFSGHQFPNYSSELNVNALLLGDSALYLCASSLPEGGDYYGYTFGSGTRLTVV.

The chain has TRBV2 and TRBJ2-5; no clear D gene. The CDR3 consists of 12 residues. Trimming shortened V by 7 bases and J by 1 base, and 7 bases separated the two germline ends. CDR1 and CDR2 (germline): SNHLY, FYNNEI. The CDR3: CASTEVQETQYF. For the CDR3, the DNA is TGTGCCAGCACCGAGGTCCAAGAGACCCAGTACTTC. Based on the CDR3 plus reference TRBV2 and TRBJ2-5, the full variable domain is EPEVTQTPSHQVTQMGQEVILRCVPISNHLYFYWYRQILGQKVEFLVSFYNNEISEKSEIFDDQFSVERPDGSNFTLKIRSTKLEDSAMYFCASTEVQETQYFGPGTRLLVL.

This chain links TRBV2 with TRBJ1-5; D gene unclear. Germline-derived CDR1 and CDR2 are SNHLY and FYNNEI. The CDR3 consists of 14 residues. With 2 bases removed from V and 1 base from J, the gap between germline ends came to 6 bases. CDR3 nucleotide sequence: TGTGCCAGCAGTGAAACCCTAAGCAATCAGCCCCAGCATTTT. This translates into CASSETLSNQPQHF.

This clone was detected only a few times. The rearrangement links TRBV2 to TRBJ2-7; no firm D call. The V end lost 5 bases, the J end lost 3 bases, and 8 bases lay between the germline ends. The CDR3 is 12 amino acids. The germline gives CDR1 SNHLY, CDR2 FYNNEI. The CDR3 spells CASSFDVYEQYF. The CDR3 bases are TGTGCCAGCAGTTTCGACGTCTACGAGCAGTACTTC.

This rearrangement joins TRBV2 to TRBJ2-5; 8 bases are shared with TRBD1. CDR3 length: 15 amino acids. V shed 6 bases and J 2 bases; nucleotides not matched to a gene: 8. The germline V gene encodes CDR1 SNHLY and CDR2 FYNNEI. The CDR3 nucleotides read TGTGCCAGCAGCGGGGACAGGCGATGGCAAGAGACCCAGTACTTC. Translated, it gives CASSGDRRWQETQYF.

The chain has TRBV19 and TRBJ1-1; weak D call: TRBD1 (6 bases). Trimming removed 3 bases at V and 5 bases at J, with 22 bases between. Germline values: CDR1 LNHDA, CDR2 SQIVND (reference sequence). The CDR3 runs 17 residues. The chain's CDR3 is CASSISGRSTGQTEAFF. Written as DNA, the CDR3 is TGTGCCAGTAGTATTAGTGGGAGGTCGACAGGTCAGACTGAAGCTTTCTTT.

V is TRBV4-3 and J is TRBJ2-2; D tentatively fits TRBD1 or TRBD2 (5 bases each). The CDR3 has 16 amino acids. Germline V gives CDR1 LGHNA, CDR2 YSLEER. V gave up 2 bases and J gave up 5 bases, with 15 bases separating them. CDR3 coding DNA: TGCGCCAGCAGCCAAATAGGGATGAGGGGAACCGGGGAGCTGTTTTTT. Translated: CASSQIGMRGTGELFF.

The chain links TRBV30 to TRBJ1-1; possible D gene TRBD1, 6 bases. The CDR3 is 14 residues long. Germline values: CDR1 GTSNPN, CDR2 SVGIG (reference sequence). Between the trimmed V and J ends, which lost 0 bases and 4 bases, there was a span of 12 bases. Here the CDR3 reads CAWSVRGRSTEAFF. DNA of the CDR3: TGTGCCTGGAGTGTCAGGGGCCGGAGCACTGAAGCTTTCTTT.

The gene calls are TRBV29-1 and TRBJ2-7, with D tentatively TRBD2 (6 bases). Germline lookup yields CDR1 SQVTM and CDR2 ANQGSEA. This CDR3 comprises 12 residues. The ends were cut back, 3 bases at V and 6 bases at J, with 12 bases in the middle. The CDR3 spells CSVEEGAVEQYF. The CDR3 DNA is TGCAGCGTTGAGGAGGGAGCCGTCGAGCAGTACTTC.

This sequence joins TRBV29-1 and TRBJ2-7; D is possibly TRBD2 (5 bases). CDR3 length: 13 residues. V lost 4 bases and J lost 6, with 16 bases in between. CDR1 is SQVTM, CDR2 ANQGSEA, per germline. The CDR3 coding sequence is TGCAGCGTTGCGACTACATTGGTTGGCGAGCAGTACTTC. It yields the protein CSVATTLVGEQYF.

V and J are TRBV2 and TRBJ2-6; possibly TRBD1 or TRBD2 for D (5 bases each). V was cut by 7 bases and J by 0 bases, with 16 bases left in between. Germline V gene data show CDR1 as SNHLY and CDR2 as FYNNEI. The CDR3 length is 17 residues. CDR3 DNA sequence: TGTGCCAGCACCCGGGACCCTCGCCTCTCTGGGGCCAACGTCCTGACTTTC. It encodes CASTRDPRLSGANVLTF.

This chain links TRBV15 with TRBJ2-3, with TRBD1 as a possible D gene (5 bases). The CDR3 is 14 residues long. V dropped 5 bases and J dropped 4 bases, with 13 bases sitting between them. Germline V lookup: CDR1 LNHNV, CDR2 YYDKDF (reference sequence). CDR3 bases: TGTGCCACCAGCCCCAGGGCCCACCCAGATACGCAGTATTTT. This encodes CATSPRAHPDTQYF.

The chain couples TRBV29-1 to TRBJ2-3; D unresolved. The CDR3 sequence is 12 residues long. Germline CDR1 reads SQVTM; CDR2 reads ANQGSEA. Between the trimmed V and J ends, which lost 4 bases and 2 bases, there was a span of 7 bases. The CDR3 sequence is CSVVPTTDTQYF. CDR3 coding DNA: TGCAGCGTTGTCCCGACCACAGATACGCAGTATTTT.

The V call is TRBV7-2, the J call TRBJ2-3, with D possibly matching TRBD1 (6 bases). Trimming left V 5 bases short and J 5 bases short, with 14 bases between. The CDR3 spans 14 residues. CDR1 is SGHTA and CDR2 is FQGNSA in the germline V gene. The CDR3 DNA sequence: TGTGCCAGCAGCCCCTCCCAGGGGCAAGATACGCAGTATTTT. This translates into CASSPSQGQDTQYF. The full variable domain, in which reference TRBV7-2 and TRBJ2-3 provide the parts outside the CDR3, is GAGVSQSPSNKVTEKGKDVELRCDPISGHTALYWYRQSLGQGLEFLIYFQGNSAPDKSGLPSDRFSAERTGGSVSTLTIQRTQQEDSAVYLCASSPSQGQDTQYFGPGTRLTVL.

V gene TRBV5-6 combines with J gene TRBJ1-6, with D unresolved. With 0 bases removed from V and 8 bases from J, the gap between germline ends came to 9 bases. CDR1 and CDR2 from the germline V gene are SGHDT and YYEEEE. This CDR3 is 14 amino acids long. As DNA, the CDR3 is TGTGCCAGCAGCTTGGACCATACGGATTCACCCCTCCACTTT. Amino acid sequence: CASSLDHTDSPLHF.

This clone has a handful of counts. The chain has TRBV5-1 and TRBJ1-1; 9 bases match TRBD1. The CDR3 runs to 13 residues. Germline values: CDR1 SGHRS, CDR2 YFSETQ. The trim removed 8 bases at V and 3 bases at J, leaving 5 bases unmatched. The CDR3 DNA follows: TGCGCCAGTAAACAGGGGGCAGACACTGAAGCTTTCTTT. This codes for CASKQGADTEAFF. The full variable domain, with the rest looked up from reference TRBV5-1 and TRBJ1-1, is KAGVTQTPRYLIKTRGQQVTLSCSPISGHRSVSWYQQTPGQGLQFLFEYFSETQRNKGNFPGRFSGRQFSNSRSEMNVSTLELGDSALYLCASKQGADTEAFFGQGTRLTVV.

This clone occurred a few times. V is TRBV7-2 and J is TRBJ1-6; tentatively, D is TRBD1 (6 bases). The CDR3 consists of 15 residues. Germline CDR1 reads SGHTA; CDR2 reads FQGNSA. The V end lost 5 bases, the J end lost 7 bases, and 15 bases lay between the germline ends. DNA for the CDR3: TGTGCCAGCAGCCTAGTTCGGGACATAAATTCACCCCTCCACTTT. It codes for CASSLVRDINSPLHF.

CDR3: CASMKEKEWGTTEAFF. In nucleotides, the CDR3 is TGTGCCAGTATGAAGGAAAAAGAGTGGGGAACTACTGAAGCTTTCTTT. This chain connects TRBV19 to TRBJ1-1, with D unclear. Trimming removed 7 bases at V and 5 bases at J, with 23 bases between. The CDR3 consists of 16 residues. In germline, CDR1 is LNHDA, CDR2 SQIVND (reference sequence). The full variable domain, rest sourced from reference TRBV19 and TRBJ1-1, is DGGITQSPKYLFRKEGQNVTLSCEQNLNHDAMYWYRQDPGQGLRLIYYSQIVNDFQKGDIAEGYSVSREKKESFPLTVTSAQKNPTAFYLCASMKEKEWGTTEAFFGQGTRLTVV.

This chain uses TRBV30 with TRBJ1-2; a possible D gene is TRBD1 (6 bases). Per the germline V gene, CDR1 is GTSNPN and CDR2 is SVGIG (reference sequence). The CDR3 is 14 residues long. The V gene lost 3 bases and the J gene lost 4 bases, with 15 bases spanning the gap. For the CDR3, the DNA is TGTGCCTGGAGAGAAACGGGACACCGCTATGGCTACACCTTC. Encoded protein: CAWRETGHRYGYTF.